This T cell receptor (beta chain) came from a study of blood T cell repertoires in COVID-19 (dated by TCRdb to between 2020 and 2021). A note on the overall study: Samples covering the acute and convalescent phases of COVID-19 were provided by collaborators in the United States, Italy and Spain. The repertoires were released in a freely available public database meant as a resource for research on the immune response to SARS-CoV-2. The material from the prospective study consisted of cDNA or gDNA derived from T cells, B-cell-depleted T cells, or PBMCs. HLA class I and class II types, where available, came from metadata supplied by the sample provider rather than from assay-based typing. Sample metadata almost always included a de-identified subject ID, COVID-19 status, age in years and sex. The samples were drawn from two sources: the first 160 participants of the ongoing ImmuneRACE study, and 1,000 to 1,500 subjects contributed by 6 global collaborators. The dataset comprised deeply sampled blood TCRbeta repertoires from subjects exposed to, actively infected with, or recovered from COVID-19. The paper's findings and limits, for the study overall: How much clinical and demographic metadata was included differed by source and by participant, and the metadata was provided uncurated.

TCRbeta CDR3 regions were amplified from genomic DNA using the immunoSEQ Assay, a bias-controlled multiplex PCR. As for how the authors treated the data: The number of nucleated cells in each sample was estimated from the amplification of reference gene primers within the assay. To quantify the absolute abundance of each unique TCRbeta CDR3 rearrangement, sequence reads were collapsed and filtered. For each sample, productive Simpson clonality was calculated by taking the square root of Simpson's diversity index across productive rearrangements. This is the immuneACCESS table as TCRdb keeps it, with only in-frame sequences that have V and J called. A part of the clones is gone; compared with another copy, unresolved V genes explain less than half, and the rest is unexplained. The V and J calls and the clone size are those of that table, but D and trimming were determined from the DNA. This sample gives around 130,000 clones in total; around 89% of them show up just once. Around 18% of the sample is held by the ten biggest clonotypes.

This clone occurred a few times. The antigen it recognizes is unknown. No base quality values were provided; no much bigger clone lies one nucleotide off. Other DNA sequences in the sample encode the same CDR3. According to the germline V gene, CDR1 reads SGHAT and CDR2 reads FQNNGV. Counted from cysteine to phenylalanine, this CDR3 has 16 amino acids. Only the CDR3 part of the read is kept: 48 bases, read in frame from the first base. Clipping removes 4 bases from V and 0 bases from J, with 3 as the unmatched junction base count. Collaborating institutions collected whole blood in K2EDTA tubes following their own protocols. For TCRbeta analysis, collaborators shipped samples in one of three forms: frozen whole blood, isolated PBMCs, or DNA extracted from either of those sample types.

The receptor was isolated from a man aged 45-65 years with active or convalescent COVID-19. The sample comprised peripheral blood. The receptor chain draws on TRBV11-2 and TRBJ2-5; TRBD1 matches 12 bases in the middle. The nucleotides are TGTGCCAGCAGCTCGCGGGACAGGGGGCACCAAGAGACCCAGTACTTC. It specifies CASSSRDRGHQETQYF.